This T cell receptor beta chain was documented in a study of blood T cell repertoires in COVID-19. Overall study: COVID-19 samples collected from the United States, Italy and Spain covered acute and convalescent phases. The analysed material was cDNA or gDNA that came from T cells, B-cell-depleted T cells, or PBMCs.

As originally analysed: By means of reference gene primer amplification, nucleated cell counts were estimated. Assay used: immunoSEQ multiplex PCR; TCRdb lists only in-frame clones, some missing. The DNA was the basis for D and trimming; V, J and clone size are from that table. The sample includes a few hundred thousand clones, approximately 86% of them seen just once. Germline assignment: CDR1 LNHDA and CDR2 SQIVND (reference sequence). The V and J ends lost 8 bases and 1 base respectively, with 12 bases between them. This CDR3 has 14 amino acids. The sample comprised peripheral blood. This receptor was identified in a woman in her thirties who had recovered from COVID-19. This chain joins TRBV19 and TRBJ1-5, with D uncertain. The CDR3 DNA reads TGTGCCAGTGCAGGTCTCTCAAGCAATCAGCCCCAGCATTTT. Translated: CASAGLSSNQPQHF.